One and the same sample provided the 16 T cell receptor beta chains below, sequenced in a study of T-cell memory formation after mild COVID-19. TCRdb reprocessed the 5' RACE reads with MiXCR, giving one entry per CDR3 protein. Among around 7,000 distinct CDR3 sequences listed, 30% to 40% were seen once. Sequenced material: PBMCs or a T cell subset sorted from them (not recorded which). Receptors were obtained from an adult woman who had mild COVID-19 (a few samples of this study predate the infection). Cell type and time point are not known.

The chain links TRBV2 to TRBJ1-2, with D tentatively TRBD1 (5 bases). V lost 8 bases and J lost 1, with 8 bases in between. This CDR3 region has 12 residues. The germline V gene encodes CDR1 SNHLY and CDR2 FYNNEI. The CDR3 loop is CASEGNNYGYTF. DNA of the CDR3: TGTGCCAGCGAGGGGAATAACTATGGCTACACCTTC.

The chain has TRBV12-3 or TRBV12-4 and TRBJ1-2; 7 nucleotides match TRBD1. This CDR3 region has 14 residues. The trim removed 6 bases at V and 4 bases at J, leaving 8 bases unmatched. The CDR3 is CASSQGGPGYGYTF. CDR3 nucleotide sequence: TGTGCCAGCAGCCAGGGGGGGCCAGGCTATGGCTACACCTTC.

This clonotype was found many times. The chain recombines TRBV11-3 with TRBJ2-7; 8 bases agree with TRBD1. This CDR3 is 14 amino acids long. Per germline, CDR1 SGHNT and CDR2 YENEEA. The J segment lost 6 bases and the V segment lost 6 bases, leaving 10 bases of the junction unmatched. Here the CDR3 reads CASRRLGQAGEQYF. The CDR3 DNA reads as TGTGCCAGCAGACGATTGGGACAGGCGGGCGAGCAGTACTTC.

At least ten counts were recorded for this clonotype. CDR3 sequence: CASSHPGLLYNEQFF. The DNA of the CDR3 is TGTGCCAGCAGCCACCCGGGACTCCTATACAATGAGCAGTTCTTC. The V gene is TRBV3-1, the J gene TRBJ2-1; a weak D match, TRBD2 (6 bases). The germline CDR1 and CDR2 sequences are LGHDT and YNNKEL (reference sequence). The CDR3 loop spans 15 amino acids. V was shortened by 3 bases and J by 4 bases, with 13 bases between the two germline ends.

This clonotype qualifies as medium-sized (0.01 to 0.1%). V is TRBV28 and J is TRBJ2-7, with 8 bases lining up with TRBD2. The trim removed 8 bases at V and 3 bases at J, leaving 6 bases unmatched. CDR1 is MDHEN and CDR2 is SYDVKM in the germline V gene. The CDR3 has 13 amino acids. CDR3 protein: CASQAGDFYEQYF. CDR3 sequence (DNA): TGTGCCAGCCAAGCGGGGGACTTCTACGAGCAGTACTTC.

In this sample, this clonotype turned up many times. The chain uses TRBV19 and TRBJ2-1; D remains unclear. Looked up from germline, CDR1 is LNHDA and CDR2 is SQIVND (reference sequence). This CDR3 contains 15 residues. Trimming removed 5 bases at V and 0 bases at J, with 11 bases between. The DNA of the CDR3 is TGTGCCAGTAGTCCGCCCACCGGCTCCTACAATGAGCAGTTCTTC. The encoded protein is CASSPPTGSYNEQFF. Supplemented by reference TRBV19 and TRBJ2-1, the full variable domain reads DGGITQSPKYLFRKEGQNVTLSCEQNLNHDAMYWYRQDPGQGLRLIYYSQIVNDFQKGDIAEGYSVSREKKESFPLTVTSAQKNPTAFYLCASSPPTGSYNEQFFGPGTRLTVL.

This clonotype was seen many times. At one end the junction does not follow the germline gene, possibly because of a read error. This chain connects TRBV7-7 to TRBJ2-5, with TRBD1 matching 9 bases. This CDR3 is 17 amino acids long. Germline CDR1 reads SSHAT; CDR2 reads FNYEAQ (reference sequence). The DNA for the CDR3 is TGTGCTAGCAGCTTAGGGGGGACAGGGTGGTCCGGAGAGACCCAGTACTTC. This codes for CASSLGGTGWSGETQYF.

The table lists this clonotype with many counts. This chain connects TRBV7-6 to TRBJ2-1; 9 bases agree with TRBD2. J gave up 2 bases and V 1 base, and 6 bases lay outside the gene matches. The germline CDR1 and CDR2 sequences are SGHVS and FNYEAQ. This CDR3 has 17 residues. DNA for the CDR3: TGTGCCAGCAGCTTAGTATCCAGCGGGGGGACCTACAATGAGCAGTTCTTC. Translated: CASSLVSSGGTYNEQFF.

The rearrangement joins TRBV20-1 to TRBJ2-1, with 9 bases lining up with TRBD2. This CDR3 is 17 amino acids long. Germline CDR1 and CDR2: DFQATT and SNEGSKA (reference sequence). V shed 5 bases and J 9 bases; nucleotides not matched to a gene: 20. The CDR3 here is CSARIPGLALGYGEQFF. The CDR3 DNA follows: TGCAGTGCTCGTATTCCCGGACTAGCGCTCGGTTATGGTGAGCAGTTCTTC.

Relative to its sample, this clonotype is medium-sized. V and J are TRBV7-9 and TRBJ2-3, with D uncertain. V was cut by 4 bases and J by 4 bases, with 9 bases left in between. The CDR3 runs to 13 residues. From germline, CDR1 is SEHNR and CDR2 FQNEAQ (reference sequence). In nucleotides, the CDR3 is TGTGCCAGCAGCTCTTCCGATCCAGATACGCAGTATTTT. It encodes CASSSSDPDTQYF.

In this sample, this clonotype is medium-sized. This chain uses TRBV7-2 with TRBJ2-1; possibly TRBD2 for D (6 bases). The CDR3 is 14 residues long. Trimming stripped 2 bases from V and 13 bases from J, with 18 bases between. Germline CDR1 and CDR2: SGHTA and FQGNSA. This CDR3 is CASSLTSPEIEQFF. Written as DNA, the CDR3 is TGTGCCAGCAGCTTAACTAGCCCCGAAATCGAACAGTTCTTC. Together with reference TRBV7-2 and TRBJ2-1, the CDR3 gives the full variable domain: GAGVSQSPSNKVTEKGKDVELRCDPISGHTALYWYRQSLGQGLEFLIYFQGNSAPDKSGLPSDRFSAERTGGSVSTLTIQRTQQEDSAVYLCASSLTSPEIEQFFGPGTRLTVL.

This clonotype was observed many times. This chain connects TRBV24-1 to TRBJ1-1; D not certain. The CDR3 is made up of 13 amino acids. Looked up from germline, CDR1 is KGHDR and CDR2 is SFDVKD. V gave up 4 bases and J gave up 4 bases, with 9 bases separating them. The CDR3 is CATSERMGTEAFF. Written as DNA, the CDR3 is TGTGCCACCAGTGAAAGAATGGGCACTGAAGCTTTCTTT.

This clonotype was seen many times. The chain uses TRBV5-1 and TRBJ1-2, with D perhaps matching TRBD1 (5 bases). V was trimmed by 4 bases and J by 8 bases, leaving 21 bases between them. The CDR3 is 15 amino acids. In germline, CDR1 is SGHRS, CDR2 YFSETQ. CDR3 coding DNA: TGCGCCAGCAGCCGGGACCGAATTAATCTATACGGCTACACCTTC. Residues: CASSRDRINLYGYTF.

This clonotype was counted many times. J is TRBJ2-1 and V is TRBV5-6; 9 nucleotides match TRBD2. Losses at the gene ends were 2 bases for V and 5 bases for J; bases not matched to a gene: 11. The CDR3 loop spans 17 amino acids. Germline V gene lookup returns CDR1 SGHDT and CDR2 YYEEEE. The CDR3 protein is CASSFLLRLAEDNEQFF. In DNA form, the CDR3 reads TGTGCCAGCAGCTTCCTTCTTAGACTAGCGGAAGACAATGAGCAGTTCTTC.

V gene TRBV6-6 combines with J gene TRBJ2-3, with 7 bases aligning to TRBD1. The germline V gene encodes CDR1 MNHNY and CDR2 SVGAGI (reference sequence). The CDR3 totals 15 residues. J lost 5 bases, V lost 2 bases, and 7 bases had no gene match. The CDR3 loop reads CASSYPLRTGDTQYF. The CDR3 DNA sequence: TGTGCCAGCAGTTACCCCCTAAGGACAGGAGATACGCAGTATTTT.

This clonotype was recorded at least ten times. This sequence joins TRBV20-1 and TRBJ2-1, with 8 bases aligning to TRBD2. Germline V gene lookup returns CDR1 DFQATT and CDR2 SNEGSKA (reference sequence). Germline trimming cut 5 bases from V and 2 bases from J; bases unmatched to any gene: 8. CDR3 length equals 15 residues. DNA for the CDR3: TGCAGTGCTCCTCTGAGCGGGAGTGCCTACAATGAGCAGTTCTTC. Its translation: CSAPLSGSAYNEQFF.